This T cell receptor (beta chain) was captured by sequencing in a study of blood T cell repertoires in COVID-19. Overall study context: Samples taken during acute and convalescent COVID-19 were collected in the United States, Italy and Spain. Sources were T cells, B-cell-depleted T cells, or PBMCs; the material itself was cDNA or gDNA.

The CDR3 has 16 amino acids. Germline V CDR1 and CDR2: SGDLS, YYNGEE. The germline V and J ends were trimmed by 0 bases and 3 bases, with 13 bases remaining between them. Authors' analysis steps: Reference gene primer amplification gave estimated nucleated cell counts. Repertoires were generated with immunoSEQ multiplex PCR, while TCRdb's copy carries only in-frame clones and drops some. V and J calls and clone size come straight from that table; D and trimming were deduced from the DNA. The data contain over 85,000 clones, 86% of them singletons. V usage is TRBV9 and J usage is TRBJ2-1; D gene ambiguous. The receptor was isolated from a woman older than 75 with acute or convalescent COVID-19. Sequencing was performed on peripheral blood. The CDR3 sequence is CASSVVPSGFYNEQFF. DNA for the CDR3: TGTGCCAGCAGCGTAGTACCAAGTGGCTTCTACAATGAGCAGTTCTTC. The full variable domain, its missing parts supplied by reference TRBV9 and TRBJ2-1, is DSGVTQTPKHLITATGQRVTLRCSPRSGDLSVYWYQQSLDQGLQFLIQYYNGEERAKGNILERFSAQQFPDLHSELNLSSLELGDSALYFCASSVVPSGFYNEQFFGPGTRLTVL.